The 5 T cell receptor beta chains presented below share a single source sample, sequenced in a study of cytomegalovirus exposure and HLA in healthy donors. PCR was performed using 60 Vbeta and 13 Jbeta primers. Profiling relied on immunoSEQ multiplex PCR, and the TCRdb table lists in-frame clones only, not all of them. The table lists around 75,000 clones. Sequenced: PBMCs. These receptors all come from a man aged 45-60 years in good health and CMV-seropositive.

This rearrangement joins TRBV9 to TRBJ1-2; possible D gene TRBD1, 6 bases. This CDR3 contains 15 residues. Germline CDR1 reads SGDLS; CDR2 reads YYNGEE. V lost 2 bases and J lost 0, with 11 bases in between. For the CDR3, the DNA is TGTGCCAGCAGCGTCCAAAGGACAGCTAACTATGGCTACACCTTC. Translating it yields CASSVQRTANYGYTF.

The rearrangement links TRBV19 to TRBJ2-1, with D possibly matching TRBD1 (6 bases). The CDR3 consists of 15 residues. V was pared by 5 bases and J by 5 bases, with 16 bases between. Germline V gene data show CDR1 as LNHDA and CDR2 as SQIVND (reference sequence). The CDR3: CASSVANRENNEQFF. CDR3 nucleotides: TGTGCCAGTAGTGTGGCGAACAGGGAAAACAATGAGCAGTTCTTC.

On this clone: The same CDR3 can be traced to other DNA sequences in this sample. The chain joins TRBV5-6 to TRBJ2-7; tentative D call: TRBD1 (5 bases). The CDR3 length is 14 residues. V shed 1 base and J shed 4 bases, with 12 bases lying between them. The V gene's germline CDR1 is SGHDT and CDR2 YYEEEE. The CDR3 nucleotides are TGTGCCAGCAGCTTGTGGTTGACAGTTTACGAGCAGTACGTC. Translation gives CASSLWLTVYEQYV.

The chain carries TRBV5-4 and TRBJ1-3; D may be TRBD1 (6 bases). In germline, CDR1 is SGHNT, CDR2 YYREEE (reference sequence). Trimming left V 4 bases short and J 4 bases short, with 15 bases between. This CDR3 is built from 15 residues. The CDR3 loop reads CASSPGGAQGNTIYF. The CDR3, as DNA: TGTGCCAGCAGCCCGGGGGGGGCGCAAGGAAACACCATATATTTT.

The CDR3 DNA follows: TGTGCCAGCAGTTATTCCAGTGGCAGCTCCTACAATGAGCAGTTCTTC. This sequence encodes CASSYSSGSSYNEQFF. The chain recombines TRBV6-6 with TRBJ2-1; D remains unclear. Trimming pared 3 bases from V and 0 bases from J, leaving 12 bases between. The CDR3 runs to 16 residues. Germline assignment: CDR1 MNHNY and CDR2 SVGAGI (reference sequence).